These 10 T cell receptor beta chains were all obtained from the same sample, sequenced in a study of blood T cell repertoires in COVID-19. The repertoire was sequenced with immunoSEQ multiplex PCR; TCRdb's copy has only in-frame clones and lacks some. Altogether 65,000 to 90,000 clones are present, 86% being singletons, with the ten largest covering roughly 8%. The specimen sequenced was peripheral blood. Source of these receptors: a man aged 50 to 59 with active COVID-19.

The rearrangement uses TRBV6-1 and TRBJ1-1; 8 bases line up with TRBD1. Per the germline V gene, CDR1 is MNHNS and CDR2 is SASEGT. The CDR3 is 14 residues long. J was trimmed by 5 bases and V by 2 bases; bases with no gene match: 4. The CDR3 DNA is TGTGCCAGCAGTGAACAGGGGGCATTTACTGAAGCTTTCTTT. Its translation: CASSEQGAFTEAFF.

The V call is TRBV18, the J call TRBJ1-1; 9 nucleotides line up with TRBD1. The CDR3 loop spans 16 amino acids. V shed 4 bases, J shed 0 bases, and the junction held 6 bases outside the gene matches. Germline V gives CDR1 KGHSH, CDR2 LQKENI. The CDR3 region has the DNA TGTGCCAGCTCACAGGGACAGGGCAGCATGAACACTGAAGCTTTCTTT. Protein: CASSQGQGSMNTEAFF.

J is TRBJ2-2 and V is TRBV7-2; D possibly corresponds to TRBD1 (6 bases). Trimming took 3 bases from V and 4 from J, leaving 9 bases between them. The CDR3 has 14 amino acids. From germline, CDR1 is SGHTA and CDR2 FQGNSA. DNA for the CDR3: TGTGCCAGCAGCTTTCAGGGGTCCACCGGGGAGCTGTTTTTT. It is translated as CASSFQGSTGELFF.

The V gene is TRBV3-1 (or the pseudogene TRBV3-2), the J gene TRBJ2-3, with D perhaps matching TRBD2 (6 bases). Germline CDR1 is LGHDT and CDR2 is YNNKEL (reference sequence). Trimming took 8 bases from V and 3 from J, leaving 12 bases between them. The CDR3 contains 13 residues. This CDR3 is CASGYRGTDTQYF. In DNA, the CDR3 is TGTGCCAGCGGCTATCGGGGGACAGATACGCAGTATTTT.

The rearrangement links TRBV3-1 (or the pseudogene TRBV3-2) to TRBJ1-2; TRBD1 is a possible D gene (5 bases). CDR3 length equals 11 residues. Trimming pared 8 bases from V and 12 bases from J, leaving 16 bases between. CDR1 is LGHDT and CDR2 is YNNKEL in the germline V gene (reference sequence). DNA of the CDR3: TGTGCCAGCTCAAAGTCGGGGGTAAACACCTTC. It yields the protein CASSKSGVNTF.

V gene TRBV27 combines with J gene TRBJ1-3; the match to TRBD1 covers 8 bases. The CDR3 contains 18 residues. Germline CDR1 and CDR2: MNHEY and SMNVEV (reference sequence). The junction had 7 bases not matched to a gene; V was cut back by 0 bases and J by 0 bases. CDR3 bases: TGTGCCAGCAGTTTATCCCCGACAGGGGTGAGCTCTGGAAACACCATATATTTT. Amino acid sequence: CASSLSPTGVSSGNTIYF.

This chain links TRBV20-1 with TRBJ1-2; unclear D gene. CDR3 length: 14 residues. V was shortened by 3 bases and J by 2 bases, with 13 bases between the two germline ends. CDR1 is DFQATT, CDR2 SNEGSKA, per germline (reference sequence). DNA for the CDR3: TGCAGTGCTAGTGTTGGCAGGCCGAACTATGGCTACACCTTC. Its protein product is CSASVGRPNYGYTF.

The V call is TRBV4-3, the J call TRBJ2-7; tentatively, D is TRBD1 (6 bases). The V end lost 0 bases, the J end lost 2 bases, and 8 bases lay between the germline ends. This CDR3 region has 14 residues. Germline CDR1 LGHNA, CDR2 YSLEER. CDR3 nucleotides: TGCGCCAGCAGCCAAGAGACAGGAACCTACGAGCAGTACTTC. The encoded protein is CASSQETGTYEQYF.

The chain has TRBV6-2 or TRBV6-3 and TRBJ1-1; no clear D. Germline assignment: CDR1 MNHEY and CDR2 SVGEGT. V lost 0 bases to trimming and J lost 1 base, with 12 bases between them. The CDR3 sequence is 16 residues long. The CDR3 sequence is CASSYSLRVGNTEAFF. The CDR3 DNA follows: TGTGCCAGCAGTTACTCGCTGAGGGTTGGGAACACTGAAGCTTTCTTT.

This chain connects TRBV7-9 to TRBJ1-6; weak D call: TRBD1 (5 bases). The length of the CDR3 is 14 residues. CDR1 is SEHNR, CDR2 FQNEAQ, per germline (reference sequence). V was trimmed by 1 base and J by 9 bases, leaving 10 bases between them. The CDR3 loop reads CASSLDPQGSPLHF. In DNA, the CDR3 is TGTGCCAGCAGCTTAGACCCCCAGGGTTCACCCCTCCACTTT.